These 15 T cell receptor beta chains originate from one sample sequenced in a study of beta chain features in type 1 diabetes. TCRB transcripts that were expressed got sequenced, as all of the isolated RNA had been reverse transcribed. TCRdb keeps only in-frame clones here, not all; method: immunoSEQ multiplex PCR. This sample has hundreds of thousands of clones; approximately 31% occur once, and the top ten carry 0.06% to 0.07%. The sample comprised naive CD4+ T cells from blood. These receptors were obtained from a man younger than 35 in good health.

The chain combines TRBV11-2 with TRBJ2-3; the match to TRBD1 covers 8 bases. CDR1 and CDR2 (germline): SGHAT, FQNNGV. The CDR3 has 13 amino acids. V trimming: 5 bases; J trimming: 6 bases; junction bases outside the gene matches: 4. CDR3 bases: TGTGCCAGCAGCCCAGGACAGGGCGATACGCAGTATTTT. Amino acid sequence: CASSPGQGDTQYF. Together with reference TRBV11-2 and TRBJ2-3, the CDR3 gives the full variable domain: EAGVAQSPRYKIIEKRQSVAFWCNPISGHATLYWYQQILGQGPKLLIQFQNNGVVDDSQLPKDRFSAERLKGVDSTLKIQPAKLEDSAVYLCASSPGQGDTQYFGPGTRLTVL.

V usage is TRBV9 and J usage is TRBJ2-3; the match to TRBD1 covers 8 bases. V was clipped by 2 bases and J by 4 bases; unmatched bases: 12. This CDR3 comprises 17 residues. Germline lookup yields CDR1 SGDLS and CDR2 YYNGEE. CDR3 sequence reads: CASSVGISGGLSDTQYF. The CDR3 nucleotides are TGTGCCAGCAGCGTGGGGATCTCAGGGGGCTTGTCAGATACGCAGTATTTT.

In this sample, this clone turned up a few times. The chain has TRBV28 and TRBJ2-1; tentatively, D is TRBD1 (6 bases). CDR3 size: 11 residues. Germline assignment: CDR1 MDHEN and CDR2 SYDVKM. With 6 bases removed from V and 14 bases from J, the gap between germline ends came to 14 bases. The CDR3 DNA is TGTGCCAGCAGAGATCAGGGGCTGGAGTTCTTC. Amino acids: CASRDQGLEFF.

The chain recombines TRBV9 with TRBJ2-5, with D maybe TRBD1 (6 bases). The CDR3 length is 14 residues. Germline V lookup: CDR1 SGDLS, CDR2 YYNGEE. V was cut by 4 bases and J by 1 base, with 11 bases left in between. CDR3 DNA sequence: TGTGCCAGCAGCCCCGGACAGATCCAAGAGACCCAGTACTTC. Translated: CASSPGQIQETQYF.

The chain is built from TRBV11-3 and TRBJ2-2; 9 nucleotides match TRBD1. Germline V gives CDR1 SGHNT, CDR2 YENEEA. This CDR3 has 15 amino acids. V gave up 6 bases and J gave up 3 bases; unmatched junction bases: 5. The CDR3 loop reads CASRLGQGYTGELFF. The CDR3 DNA is TGTGCCAGCAGACTGGGACAGGGATACACCGGGGAGCTGTTTTTT.

The V and J genes are TRBV6-5 and TRBJ2-7, with D tentatively TRBD2 (5 bases). The germline gives CDR1 MNHEY, CDR2 SVGAGI. Trimming removed 6 bases from V and 5 bases from J, with 14 bases in between. CDR3 length: 13 amino acids. CDR3 coding DNA: TGTGCCAGCAGGTACACGCTAGCTAACGAGCAGTACTTC. This translates into CASRYTLANEQYF.

V gene TRBV4-1 combines with J gene TRBJ1-5; 10 bases map to TRBD1. Trimming cost V 6 bases and J 6 bases; bases outside gene matches: 11. The length of the CDR3 is 16 residues. Germline assignment: CDR1 MGHRA and CDR2 YSYEKL. CDR3 in amino acids: CASSKPGQGIGQPQHF. The CDR3 DNA sequence: TGCGCCAGCAGTAAACCGGGACAGGGGATCGGTCAGCCCCAGCATTTT.

A few counts support this clone. The chain uses TRBV29-1 and TRBJ2-2; weak D call: TRBD2 (6 bases). The ends were cut back, 4 bases at V and 2 bases at J, with 11 bases in the middle. Germline V gene data show CDR1 as SQVTM and CDR2 as ANQGSEA. The CDR3 loop spans 14 amino acids. This chain's CDR3 is CSVGWRGNTGELFF. In DNA, the CDR3 is TGCAGCGTTGGATGGCGGGGTAACACCGGGGAGCTGTTTTTT.

The chain is built from TRBV4-3 and TRBJ1-2, with TRBD1 as a possible D gene (5 bases). V lost 0 bases and J 11 bases, leaving 19 bases between the germline ends. Germline CDR1 and CDR2: LGHNA and YSLEER. There are 15 residues in the CDR3. CDR3 in amino acids: CASSQDRGRIGDYTF. CDR3 nucleotide sequence: TGCGCCAGCAGCCAAGATAGGGGACGGATAGGGGATTACACCTTC.

This chain's CDR3 is CASSVAGTQPQHF. DNA for the CDR3: TGTGCCAGCAGCGTAGCGGGAACTCAGCCCCAGCATTTT. The chain couples TRBV9 to TRBJ1-5; D is ambiguous. V lost 0 bases to trimming and J lost 6 bases, with 7 bases between them. The length of the CDR3 is 13 residues. Germline CDR1 and CDR2: SGDLS and YYNGEE.

The rearrangement links TRBV7-8 to TRBJ2-7; 10 nucleotides match TRBD2. Per the germline V gene, CDR1 is SGHVS and CDR2 is FQNEAQ. CDR3 length equals 17 residues. V lost 4 bases to trimming and J lost 0 bases; unmatched junction nucleotides: 9. CDR3 nucleotides: TGTGCCAGCAGCTCCAGCCGGCTAGCGGGAGTCTCCTACGAGCAGTACTTC. This sequence encodes CASSSSRLAGVSYEQYF.

This sequence joins TRBV4-1 and TRBJ2-3; 11 nucleotides match TRBD2. There are 18 residues in the CDR3. Per germline, CDR1 MGHRA and CDR2 YSYEKL. The junction had 10 bases not matched to a gene; V was cut back by 0 bases and J by 5 bases. CDR3 region: CASSQEFAASGRIDTQYF. CDR3 in DNA: TGCGCCAGCAGCCAAGAATTTGCGGCTAGCGGGAGGATAGATACGCAGTATTTT.

The CDR3 DNA follows: TGTGCCAGCAGCTTGACTAGCCCCCAGGGTGGTACGCAGTATTTT. Its protein product is CASSLTSPQGGTQYF. The chain employs TRBV7-2 and TRBJ2-3; 7 bases match TRBD2. Germline assignment: CDR1 SGHTA and CDR2 FQGNSA. V shed 3 bases, J shed 8 bases, and the junction held 11 bases outside the gene matches. This CDR3 comprises 15 residues.

The table lists this clone with a few counts. This chain uses TRBV30 with TRBJ2-1; D is tentatively TRBD1 or TRBD2 (5 bases each). Germline V gene sequence: CDR1 GTSNPN, CDR2 SVGIG (reference sequence). Trimming took 1 base from V and 9 from J, leaving 10 bases between them. CDR3 length: 12 residues. CDR3 sequence reads: CAWSAGPGEQFF. CDR3 bases: TGTGCCTGGAGTGCGGGACCGGGTGAGCAGTTCTTC.

The chain links TRBV19 to TRBJ1-2; TRBD1 matches 7 bases. V was pared by 5 bases and J by 5 bases, with 11 bases of the junction left unmatched. Germline V gives CDR1 LNHDA, CDR2 SQIVND (reference sequence). The length of the CDR3 is 15 residues. CDR3 amino acids: CASSLRQGLDYGYTF. The CDR3 DNA reads as TGTGCCAGTAGTCTCCGACAGGGTCTGGATTATGGCTACACCTTC.